Described below is a single T cell receptor (beta chain) sequence and its context. Its antigen is unknown. A much larger clone lies one base from this, so it may be a read error. Germline values: CDR1 LGHNA, CDR2 YNFKEQ. This CDR3 contains 19 residues. These data come from a study of neurological immune-mediated disorders. Notes on the study in general: No sharing of CDR3 amino acid sequences was observed among expanded clones across subjects, suggesting private repertoires in all groups.

As for time point: longitudinal time-point 2. Each TCR transcript was tagged with a 10-nucleotide random UMI during 5'RACE. One entry per CDR3 protein results from TCRdb running MiXCR on the 5' RACE reads. The sample carries 70,000 to 95,000 distinct CDR3 sequences, around 13% recorded once. The clonotype was recovered from a female donor with HTLV-1-associated myelopathy (HAM/TSP). Input material: PBMCs. The rearrangement links TRBV4-2 to TRBJ2-6; D is possibly TRBD2 (6 bases). The CDR3 DNA sequence: TGTGCCAGCAGCCAAGTCGACTGGCTCCGGGCCGGCGGGGTCAACGTCCTGACTTTC. Translation: CASSQVDWLRAGGVNVLTF.